The 12 T cell receptor beta chains reported below all come from one sample, sequenced in a study of blood T cell repertoires in COVID-19. Sequenced by immunoSEQ multiplex PCR; TCRdb stores in-frame clones only, minus some. The sample shows 210,000 or so clones, approximately 80% of them seen only once. Sequenced input: peripheral blood. These receptors were taken from a woman aged 80 or over with acute or convalescent COVID-19.

V usage is TRBV7-2 and J usage is TRBJ2-7; 8 bases are shared with TRBD1. This CDR3 is built from 13 residues. V lost 4 bases and J lost 7; bases outside the gene matches: 6. Germline V gene data show CDR1 as SGHTA and CDR2 as FQGNSA. CDR3 sequence reads: CASSSQGAGEQYF. The CDR3 DNA reads as TGTGCCAGCAGCTCGCAGGGGGCAGGGGAGCAGTACTTC. Full variable domain (outside the CDR3, taken from reference TRBV7-2 and TRBJ2-7): GAGVSQSPSNKVTEKGKDVELRCDPISGHTALYWYRQSLGQGLEFLIYFQGNSAPDKSGLPSDRFSAERTGGSVSTLTIQRTQQEDSAVYLCASSSQGAGEQYFGPGTRLTVT.

The CDR3 DNA reads TGTGCCATCAGTGACCCGGGACAGAACAATGGCTACACCTTC. It specifies CAISDPGQNNGYTF. The chain has TRBV10-3 and TRBJ1-2; TRBD1 aligns across 7 bases. Germline trimming cut 3 bases from V and 6 bases from J; bases unmatched to any gene: 7. The CDR3 has 14 residues. CDR1 is ENHRY, CDR2 SYGVKD, per germline.

This clone was seen a handful of times. The CDR3 sequence is CASSSGLAGVSDTQYF. The CDR3 DNA sequence: TGTGCCAGCAGCTCGGGACTAGCGGGAGTCTCAGATACGCAGTATTTT. V gene TRBV7-2 combines with J gene TRBJ2-3, with 14 bases identical to TRBD2. CDR3 size: 16 residues. The junction had 4 bases not matched to a gene; V was cut back by 4 bases and J by 4 bases. CDR1 and CDR2 (germline): SGHTA, FQGNSA.

The chain couples TRBV3-1 (or the pseudogene TRBV3-2) to TRBJ2-7, with TRBD1 identical over 9 bases. Trimming removed 8 bases from V and 4 bases from J; junction bases left unmatched: 9. Germline V gene data show CDR1 as LGHDT and CDR2 as YNNKEL (reference sequence). The CDR3 length is 14 residues. In nucleotides, the CDR3 is TGTGCCAGCTCAATGGACAGGGGCCTATACGAGCAGTACTTC. Protein sequence: CASSMDRGLYEQYF.

The V gene is TRBV5-5, the J gene TRBJ1-6, with D maybe TRBD1 (6 bases). CDR1 is SGHKS and CDR2 is YYEKEE in the germline V gene (reference sequence). This CDR3 spans 15 amino acids. Trimming removed 0 bases from V and 13 bases from J, with 17 bases in between. Here the CDR3 reads CASSLVTGEAHPLHF. The CDR3, as DNA: TGTGCCAGCAGCTTGGTGACAGGAGAAGCCCATCCCCTCCACTTT.

The chain employs TRBV4-1 and TRBJ1-5, with TRBD1 identical over 8 bases. In germline, CDR1 is MGHRA, CDR2 YSYEKL. J gave up 9 bases and V 0 bases, and 7 bases lay outside the gene matches. CDR3 length: 15 amino acids. CDR3 sequence reads: CASSQDGQGIGPQHF. CDR3 nucleotides: TGCGCCAGCAGCCAAGATGGACAGGGAATCGGGCCCCAGCATTTT.

The J gene is TRBJ2-1, the V gene TRBV6-5; 7 bases match TRBD1. V gave up 6 bases and J gave up 4 bases; unmatched junction bases: 9. CDR1 MNHEY and CDR2 SVGAGI come from the germline V gene. The CDR3 covers 15 residues. CDR3: CASSRTGGGYNEQFF. Written as DNA, the CDR3 is TGTGCCAGCAGCCGGACAGGTGGAGGATACAATGAGCAGTTCTTC.

This clone was seen a few times. The chain is built from TRBV10-2 and TRBJ2-2; TRBD2 agrees at 10 bases. The CDR3 has 14 residues. Unmatched junction bases numbered 8, after V lost 8 bases and J lost 8 bases. The germline gives CDR1 WSHSY, CDR2 SAAADI. Written as DNA, the CDR3 is TGCGCCAGCCACCTAGCGGGAGCAATGGGGGAGCTGTTTTTT. It translates to CASHLAGAMGELFF.

The rearrangement joins TRBV5-4 to TRBJ2-7, with 9 bases that match TRBD1. From germline, CDR1 is SGHNT and CDR2 YYREEE (reference sequence). The V gene end was trimmed by 4 bases and the J gene end by 1 base; junction bases not matched to a gene: 3. CDR3 length: 14 amino acids. CDR3 residues: CASSPQGASYEQYF. DNA for the CDR3: TGTGCCAGCAGCCCACAGGGGGCGTCCTACGAGCAGTACTTC.

The genes are TRBV6-1 and TRBJ1-4, with 11 bases lining up with TRBD1. Germline loops: CDR1 MNHNS, CDR2 SASEGT. The CDR3 sequence is 20 residues long. Trimming at V came to 4 bases and at J to 2 bases, leaving 15 bases not matched to a gene. CDR3: CASSGQFGQGAFITNEKLFF. CDR3 in DNA: TGTGCCAGCAGTGGTCAATTCGGACAGGGGGCTTTTATTACTAATGAAAAACTGTTTTTT.

The chain carries TRBV5-1 and TRBJ2-3, with 14 bases aligning to TRBD2. Germline V gene sequence: CDR1 SGHRS, CDR2 YFSETQ. The V gene end was trimmed by 4 bases and the J gene end by 7 bases; junction bases not matched to a gene: 8. The CDR3 contains 16 residues. The CDR3 sequence: CASSGGLAGGRNTQYF. Written as DNA, the CDR3 is TGCGCCAGCAGCGGCGGACTAGCGGGAGGACGAAATACGCAGTATTTT. Full variable domain (outside the CDR3, taken from reference TRBV5-1 and TRBJ2-3): KAGVTQTPRYLIKTRGQQVTLSCSPISGHRSVSWYQQTPGQGLQFLFEYFSETQRNKGNFPGRFSGRQFSNSRSEMNVSTLELGDSALYLCASSGGLAGGRNTQYFGPGTRLTVL.

This chain links TRBV7-2 with TRBJ2-3, with D unclear. The CDR3 spans 14 residues. Trimming took 0 bases from V and 0 from J, leaving 4 bases between them. Germline V gene lookup returns CDR1 SGHTA and CDR2 FQGNSA. The CDR3: CASSLAASTDTQYF. In DNA form, the CDR3 reads TGTGCCAGCAGCTTAGCAGCAAGCACAGATACGCAGTATTTT.